This TCR beta chain was recorded in a study of shared clonotypes between healthy human individuals. Study-wide results and caveats: Rarefaction curves obtained for sorted subsets showed sequencing incomplete despite large depth. Blood was the sole source, and tissue repertoires probably differ.

CD8 cells regarded as naive lacked CD45RO, were positively chosen for CCR7, and omitted terminally differentiated effector memory CD45RA+ cells. This table comes from immunoSEQ multiplex PCR, and its TCRdb copy is limited to in-frame clones, with some not included. The data show millions of clones, roughly 91% seen once. The CDR3 is made up of 19 amino acids. Germline V gene data show CDR1 as MDHEN and CDR2 as SYDVKM. With 4 bases clipped from V and 1 base from J, the junction kept 10 bases outside the gene matches. A remark on this clone: What it binds is unknown.

Sequencing used naive CD8+ T cells from PBMCs. This sequence joins TRBV28 and TRBJ2-1; 13 positions agree with TRBD2. This clonotype was obtained from a man aged 18 to 29 in good health. Some clones in this sample may be carry-over from other donors' samples. The CDR3 loop is CASSSPLAGGGWSYNEQFF. The CDR3 DNA reads TGTGCCAGCAGTTCCCCACTAGCGGGAGGGGGATGGTCCTACAATGAGCAGTTCTTC.